Following are 2 T cell receptor beta chains from one sample sequenced in a study of tissue T cells after allogeneic stem cell transplantation. Described time point: mouse harvest day 14 after allogeneic transplant. Tail vein injection delivered 10^7 T-cell-depleted bone marrow cells and 10^6 splenic CD5+ T cells. The data were produced by immunoSEQ multiplex PCR, yet TCRdb's version contains in-frame clones alone and is incomplete. The table has some 8,000 clones, about 37% seen once. Sequences were obtained from skin. Source of these receptors: a female BALB/c mouse given C57BL/6 T cells with graft-versus-host disease after an allogeneic hematopoietic cell transplant.

This clone was counted between two and nine times. Gene names are mouse gene names. The CDR3 end falls 1 residue outside the read, so it is completed with the germline J gene. V gene TRBV19 combines with J gene TRBJ1-4, with D perhaps TRBD1 (6 bases). The V gene's germline CDR1 is FNHDT and CDR2 SITEND (reference sequence). The CDR3 has 13 residues. Trimming cost V 6 bases and J 4 bases, with 10 bases left between them. CDR3 loop: CASTRDINERLFF. Incomplete CDR3 DNA: TGTGCCAGCACCCGGGACATCAACGAAAGATTATTT.

This clone was counted a few times. Genes and germline are mouse. The read halts 1 residue ahead of the CDR3 end, with the missing end drawn from the germline J gene. This chain connects TRBV12-2 to TRBJ2-3; maybe TRBD2 (6 bases). Germline CDR1 and CDR2: SGHLS and HYDKME. V was cut by 1 base and J by 0 bases, with 10 bases left in between. This CDR3 has 15 residues. The CDR3 protein is CASSLMGTSAETLYF. CDR3 bases read: TGTGCCAGCTCTCTTATGGGGACTAGTGCAGAAACGCTGTAT.